The clone carrying this T cell receptor beta chain was seen only a few times. Antigen unknown. The use of a sample-barcoded 5' primer and a J-beta primer mix characterized a second PCR of about 6 to 12 cycles. Template switching added a 12-random-nucleotide identifier to every cDNA molecule. CDR3-containing paired-end reads numbered at least 2.5 million in each sample. TCRdb fed the 5' RACE reads into MiXCR, producing one record per CDR3 protein. The sample holds 1,800,000 or so distinct CDR3 sequences, roughly two fifths seen once. The data were taken from a study of blood T cells in healthy people across ages. Study results and caveats: Long-lived donors carried more naive CD4+ cells and greater diversity than aged donors.

J gave up 2 bases and V 3 bases, and 7 bases lay outside the gene matches. The CDR3 has 18 amino acids. The germline CDR1 and CDR2 sequences are SGHTA and FQGTGA. Material for sequencing was blood. The chain has TRBV7-3 and TRBJ2-5, with 15 nucleotides matching TRBD2. This clonotype was sampled from a human donor in good health. The CDR3 bases are TGTGCCAGCAGCTTGGGACTAGCGGGGGGCTATACACAAGAGACCCAGTACTTC. Translation gives CASSLGLAGGYTQETQYF.